A selection of T cell receptor beta chains follows, all from one sample in a study of regulatory T cells in long-lasting Graves disease. TCRdb recomputed calls from the multiplex PCR reads with MiXCR, one row per CDR3 protein. Of around 460,000 distinct CDR3 sequences listed, about 22% are singletons. Sequencing was performed on peripheral blood mononuclear cells (PBMCs), taken when the disease was refractory, from a patient treated with antithyroid drugs. These TCRs come from a female donor with Graves disease. Both conserved end residues are part of each CDR3. The D gene is left open where the match is weak. A row's size may be missing; if present it is once, few, many or a size class.

j_call	v_call	d_call	clone_size	cdr3_length	cdr3_aa	cdr3_nt
TRBJ1-6	TRBV4-3	TRBD1	few	15	CASSQQGAGNSPLHF	TGCGCCAGCAGCCAACAGGGGGCTGGTAATTCACCCCTCCACTTT
TRBJ1-5	TRBV6-2/TRBV6-3	TRBD1	few	17	CASSRPGQAGDNQPQHF	TGTGCCAGCAGCCGCCCTGGACAGGCGGGTGACAATCAGCCCCAGCATTTT
TRBJ2-2	TRBV25-1	TRBD2	-	14	CASNAGGDTGELFF	TGTGCCAGCAATGCGGGAGGGGACACCGGGGAGCTGTTTTTT
TRBJ1-1	TRBV2	TRBD1	many	18	CASSEGWGTAIMNTEAFF	TGTGCCAGCAGTGAAGGTTGGGGGACAGCAATCATGAACACTGAAGCTTTCTTT
TRBJ1-2	TRBV28	TRBD1	many	15	CASSPAGQGDYGYTF	TGTGCCAGCAGTCCAGCGGGACAGGGTGACTATGGCTACACCTTC
TRBJ2-7	TRBV4-3	-	few	14	CASSQEAAYAEQYF	TGCGCCAGCAGCCAAGAAGCGGCCTATGCCGAGCAGTACTTC
TRBJ2-1	TRBV13	-	-	15	CASSTGWRDYNEQFF	TGTGCCAGCAGCACAGGTTGGAGGGACTACAATGAGCAGTTCTTC
TRBJ1-2	TRBV7-3	-	many	13	CASSTDRFSGYTF	TGTGCCAGCAGCACCGACAGGTTTTCTGGCTACACCTTC
TRBJ2-7	TRBV9	-	-	17	CASSVGGSLAPAYEQYF	TGTGCCAGCAGCGTCGGGGGCTCCCTAGCGCCTGCCTACGAGCAGTACTTC
TRBJ2-2	TRBV28	-	-	13	CASSLDSPGELFF	TGTGCCAGCAGCCTTGACAGCCCCGGGGAGCTGTTTTTT
TRBJ1-2	TRBV30	-	-	12	CAWRQTNYGYTF	TGTGCCTGGAGGCAGACAAACTATGGCTACACCTTC
TRBJ2-1	TRBV7-3	TRBD2	few	15	CASSSSGGLAGEQFF	TGTGCCAGCAGCTCGAGCGGGGGGTTAGCTGGTGAGCAGTTCTTC
TRBJ1-2	TRBV19	-	-	16	CASSIVIGGGRGGYTF	TGTGCCAGTAGTATTGTAATCGGTGGGGGGCGAGGAGGCTACACCTTC
TRBJ1-4	TRBV10-3	-	-	15	CAISGDQKGSEKLFF	TGTGCCATCAGTGGGGACCAGAAGGGGAGTGAAAAACTGTTTTTT
TRBJ1-6	TRBV7-2	-	-	18	CASSPRAGGGSYNSPLHF	TGTGCCAGCAGCCCTAGGGCCGGTGGAGGGTCCTATAATTCACCCCTCCACTTT
TRBJ2-7	TRBV9	-	few	15	CASSAAPQGLGEQYF	TGTGCCAGCAGCGCCGCCCCCCAGGGGCTAGGCGAGCAGTACTTC
TRBJ2-5	TRBV30	-	many	15	CAWSFTRDASFPQYF	TGTGCCTGGAGTTTTACTCGGGACGCCTCCTTCCCCCAGTACTTC
TRBJ1-6	TRBV7-2	-	few	16	CASSPRSTSYNSPLHF	TGTGCCAGCAGCCCCCGGTCTACGTCGTATAATTCACCCCTCCACTTT
TRBJ1-5	TRBV9	-	-	15	CASSVDWGVDQPQHF	TGTGCCAGCAGCGTAGATTGGGGAGTCGATCAGCCCCAGCATTTT
TRBJ1-2	TRBV7-9	-	-	13	CASSSTEGTGYTF	TGTGCCAGCAGCTCTACCGAGGGTACTGGCTACACCTTC
TRBJ1-1	TRBV12-3/TRBV12-4	-	many	12	CASYSQGTEAFF	TGTGCCAGCTATTCTCAAGGAACTGAAGCTTTCTTT
TRBJ1-5	TRBV15	TRBD1	many	15	CATSRDGQVNQPQHF	TGTGCCACCAGCAGAGATGGACAGGTCAATCAGCCCCAGCATTTT
TRBJ2-5	TRBV2	-	many	14	CASRQNTLQETQYF	TGTGCCAGCAGACAAAATACTCTCCAAGAGACCCAGTACTTC
TRBJ1-2	TRBV6-1	TRBD1	few	13	CASSETGRYGYTF	TGTGCCAGCAGTGAGACAGGGCGCTATGGCTACACCTTC
TRBJ2-7	TRBV27	-	many	16	CASSTIYRALIYEQYF	TGTGCCAGCAGTACTATCTACAGGGCTCTAATCTACGAGCAGTACTTC
TRBJ1-2	TRBV4-1	-	few	13	CASSQSPAYGYTF	TGCGCCAGCAGCCAATCCCCGGCCTATGGCTACACCTTC
TRBJ1-3	TRBV20-1	TRBD1	-	16	CSAETQGKGSGNTIYF	TGCAGTGCGGAGACACAGGGGAAGGGCTCTGGAAACACCATATATTTT
TRBJ2-7	TRBV10-3	TRBD2	many	20	CAMGGLTGGLAGSYTYEQYF	TGTGCCATGGGGGGACTTACAGGCGGACTAGCGGGATCGTATACCTACGAGCAGTACTTC
TRBJ1-2	TRBV7-3	-	many	14	CASSLIPTANGYTF	TGTGCCAGCAGCTTAATCCCCACAGCTAATGGCTACACCTTC
TRBJ1-5	TRBV20-1	TRBD1	-	17	CSARDLLRQGLGQPQHF	TGCAGTGCTAGAGATCTTCTAAGACAGGGATTGGGTCAGCCCCAGCATTTT
TRBJ1-2	TRBV28	-	many	13	CASAWEGANGYTF	TGTGCCAGCGCCTGGGAAGGGGCCAATGGCTACACCTTC
TRBJ2-7	TRBV7-2	-	many	14	CASSSSGTPYEQYF	TGTGCCAGCAGCTCGTCCGGGACGCCCTACGAGCAGTACTTC
TRBJ1-3	TRBV7-9	-	few	15	CASSPGGGLWNTIYF	TGTGCCAGCAGCCCCGGTGGAGGGTTATGGAACACCATATATTTT
TRBJ1-3	TRBV14	-	few	14	CASSQLTSGNTIYF	TGTGCCAGCAGCCAATTAACCTCTGGAAACACCATATATTTT
TRBJ1-4	TRBV28	TRBD1	few	14	CASSTGTGQEKLFF	TGTGCCAGCAGCACCGGGACAGGGCAAGAAAAACTGTTTTTT
TRBJ2-7	TRBV29-1	-	many	14	CSVEFPGHNYEQYF	TGCAGCGTTGAATTTCCGGGACACAACTACGAGCAGTACTTC
TRBJ2-7	TRBV20-1	-	many	15	CSASRLRAGAGEQYF	TGCAGTGCTTCCCGCCTACGCGCGGGGGCTGGCGAGCAGTACTTC
TRBJ1-2	TRBV6-2/TRBV6-3	TRBD1	-	14	CASSYSRTGTGYTF	TGTGCCAGCAGTTACTCAAGGACAGGGACTGGCTACACCTTC
TRBJ2-3	TRBV27	TRBD2	-	18	CASSSPGLAGVSPDTQYF	TGTGCCAGCAGTTCCCCGGGACTAGCGGGAGTGAGCCCAGATACGCAGTATTTT
TRBJ2-7	TRBV5-6	TRBD2	-	16	CASSLLAGLSSYEQYF	TGTGCCAGCAGCCTACTAGCGGGGCTCTCCTCCTACGAGCAGTACTTC